The rows below give T cell receptor beta chains drawn from one sample of a study of shared clonotypes between healthy human individuals. Libraries were prepared by immunoSEQ multiplex PCR; TCRdb keeps only in-frame clonotypes and omits some of them. The sample shows about 1 million clones, around 75% of them seen only once. Sequenced material: memory CD4+ T cells sorted from blood. The source of these receptors is a man between 18 and 29 years old in good health. The CDR3 runs from the conserved cysteine through the conserved F or W. A D gene is named only where the DNA matches it firmly. Only some rows state a clone size, as once, few, many or a class for expanded clones.

abundance,d_gene,v_gene,j_gene,CDR3nt,CDR3aa
NA,TRBD2,TRBV6-6,TRBJ2-2,TGTGCCAGCAGTTATGGTGGCGGGAGGTACACCGGGGAGCTGTTTTTT,CASSYGGGRYTGELFF
NA,NA,TRBV7-9,TRBJ2-1,TGTGCCAGCAGCAGGGCGGGATCCTACAATGAGCAGTTCTTC,CASSRAGSYNEQFF
NA,TRBD2,TRBV4-2,TRBJ2-3,TGTGCCAGCAGCCAAGATTCTACAGGACTAGCGGGCACGCAGTATTTT,CASSQDSTGLAGTQYF
NA,TRBD1,TRBV5-6,TRBJ1-2,TGTGCCAGCAGAAACTCCGGGACAGGGGGAATAATAGGTTATGGCTACACCTTC,CASRNSGTGGIIGYGYTF
many,TRBD2,TRBV28,TRBJ2-5,TGTGCCAGCAGTTTACCCGGGGAGGGATTGAAGACCCAGTACTTC,CASSLPGEGLKTQYF
NA,TRBD1,TRBV30,TRBJ1-5,TGTGCCTGGAGTACGGGACAGGGTGATCAGCCCCAGCATTTT,CAWSTGQGDQPQHF
NA,NA,TRBV5-1,TRBJ2-2,TGCGCCAGCAGCCCCCGAAACACCGGGGAGCTGTTTTTT,CASSPRNTGELFF
NA,TRBD1,TRBV5-6,TRBJ2-1,TGTGCCAGCAGCCCATATCCCGGGACAGGGGGCAATGAGCAGTTCTTC,CASSPYPGTGGNEQFF
NA,NA,TRBV6-6,TRBJ1-6,TGTGCCAGCAGTTACGGAGGGGAAGGTAATTCACCCCTCCACTTT,CASSYGGEGNSPLHF
NA,NA,TRBV11-2,TRBJ1-1,TGTGCCAGCAGACATCCAACGAGGGAGAACACTGAAGCTTTCTTT,CASRHPTRENTEAFF
NA,NA,TRBV5-1,TRBJ1-1,TGCGCCAGCAACTTGGGACAACTAAACACTGAAGCTTTCTTT,CASNLGQLNTEAFF